The present TCR beta chain was sequenced within a study of vaccination effects on CD4 cells after COVID-19. Study-level information: With roughly 9.5 ug/ml peptides and 9 to 10 IU/ml IL-2, fewer than 2.5 million PBMC per well were cultured.

A word on this clone: Its antigen is still unknown.

Following 10 days of culture, CD4+ T cells were isolated. A half-medium replacement with IL-2 medium was carried out on days 3 and 7. Unmatched junction bases numbered 16, after V lost 4 bases and J lost 2 bases. CDR1 MNHEY and CDR2 SMNVEV come from the germline V gene (reference sequence). The CDR3 runs 19 residues. TCRdb's copy holds only in-frame clones and misses some; the assay was immunoSEQ multiplex PCR. The repertoire consists of under 50,000 clones, with approximately 81% occurring once and the leading ten covering 8.5% to 10%. Sequencing was performed on CD4+ T cells from PBMCs cultured without peptide, taken before COVID-19 vaccination. The sequence came from a human donor who had a prior SARS-CoV-2 infection. This chain links TRBV27 with TRBJ2-1; TRBD2 agrees at 8 bases. DNA for the CDR3: TGTGCCAGCAGTTCCGGGCGGATTAGGGGACTAGTCGCCTACAATGAGCAGTTCTTC. This gives the protein CASSSGRIRGLVAYNEQFF.